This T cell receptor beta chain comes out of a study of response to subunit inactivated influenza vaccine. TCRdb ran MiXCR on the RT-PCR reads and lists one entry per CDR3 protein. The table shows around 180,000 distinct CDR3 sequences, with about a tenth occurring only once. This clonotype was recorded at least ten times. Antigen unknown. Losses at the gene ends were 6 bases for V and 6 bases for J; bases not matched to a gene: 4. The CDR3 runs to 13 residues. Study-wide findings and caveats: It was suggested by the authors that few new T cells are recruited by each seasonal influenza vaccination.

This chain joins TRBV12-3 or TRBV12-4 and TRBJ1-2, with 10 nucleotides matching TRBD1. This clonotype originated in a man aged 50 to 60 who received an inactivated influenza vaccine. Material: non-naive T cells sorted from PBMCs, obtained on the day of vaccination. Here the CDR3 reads CASSHGTGDGYTF. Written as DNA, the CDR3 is TGTGCCAGCAGCCACGGGACAGGGGATGGCTACACCTTC.